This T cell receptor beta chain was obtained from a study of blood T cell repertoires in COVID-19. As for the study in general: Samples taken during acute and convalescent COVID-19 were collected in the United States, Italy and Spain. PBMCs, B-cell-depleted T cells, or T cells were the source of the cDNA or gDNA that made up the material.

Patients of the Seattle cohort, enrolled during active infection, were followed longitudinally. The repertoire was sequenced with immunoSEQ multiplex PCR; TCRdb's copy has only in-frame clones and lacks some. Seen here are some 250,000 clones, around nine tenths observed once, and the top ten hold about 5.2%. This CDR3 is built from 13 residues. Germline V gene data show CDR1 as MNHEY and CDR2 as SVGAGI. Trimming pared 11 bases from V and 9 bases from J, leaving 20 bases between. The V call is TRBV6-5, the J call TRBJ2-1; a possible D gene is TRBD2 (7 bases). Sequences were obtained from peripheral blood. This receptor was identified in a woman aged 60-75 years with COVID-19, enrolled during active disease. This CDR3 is CAAQVARGGEQFF. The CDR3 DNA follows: TGTGCCGCTCAGGTTGCTAGGGGGGGTGAGCAGTTCTTC.